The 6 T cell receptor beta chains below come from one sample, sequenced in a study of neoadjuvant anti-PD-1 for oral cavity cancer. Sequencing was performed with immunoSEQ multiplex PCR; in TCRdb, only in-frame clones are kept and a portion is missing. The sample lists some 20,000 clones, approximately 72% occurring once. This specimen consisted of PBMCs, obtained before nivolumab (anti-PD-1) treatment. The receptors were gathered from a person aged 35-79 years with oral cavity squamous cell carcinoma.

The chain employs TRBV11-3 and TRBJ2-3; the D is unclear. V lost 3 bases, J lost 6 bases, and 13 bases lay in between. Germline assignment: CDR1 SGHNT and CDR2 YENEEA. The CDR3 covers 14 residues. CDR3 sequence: CASSLSGSGDTQYF. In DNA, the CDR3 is TGTGCCAGCAGCTTGTCCGGGTCAGGCGATACGCAGTATTTT.

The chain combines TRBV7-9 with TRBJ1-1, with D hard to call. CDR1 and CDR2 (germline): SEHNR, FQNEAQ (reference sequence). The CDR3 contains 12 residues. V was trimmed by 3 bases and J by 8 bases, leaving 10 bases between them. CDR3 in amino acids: CASSFPPEEAFF. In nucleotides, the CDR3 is TGTGCCAGCAGCTTTCCTCCGGAGGAAGCTTTCTTT.

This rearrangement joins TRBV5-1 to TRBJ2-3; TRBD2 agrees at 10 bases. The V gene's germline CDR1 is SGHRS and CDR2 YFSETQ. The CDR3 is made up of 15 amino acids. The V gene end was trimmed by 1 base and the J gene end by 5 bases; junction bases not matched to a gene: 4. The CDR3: CASSLKREGIDTQYF. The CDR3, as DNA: TGCGCCAGCAGCTTGAAGCGGGAGGGGATAGATACGCAGTATTTT.

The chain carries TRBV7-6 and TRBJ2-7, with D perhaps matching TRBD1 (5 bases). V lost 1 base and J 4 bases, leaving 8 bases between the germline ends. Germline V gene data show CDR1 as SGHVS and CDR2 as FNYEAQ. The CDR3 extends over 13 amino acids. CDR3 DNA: TGTGCCAGCAGCTTAGGCAGGGTGTACGAGCAGTACTTC. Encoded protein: CASSLGRVYEQYF.

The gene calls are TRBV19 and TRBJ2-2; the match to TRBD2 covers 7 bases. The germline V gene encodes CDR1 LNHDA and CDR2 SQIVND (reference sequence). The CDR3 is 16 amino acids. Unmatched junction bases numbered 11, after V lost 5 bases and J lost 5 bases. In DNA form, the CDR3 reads TGTGCCAGTAGTTTAATTGAAGCGGGAAAGACCGGGGAGCTGTTTTTT. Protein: CASSLIEAGKTGELFF.

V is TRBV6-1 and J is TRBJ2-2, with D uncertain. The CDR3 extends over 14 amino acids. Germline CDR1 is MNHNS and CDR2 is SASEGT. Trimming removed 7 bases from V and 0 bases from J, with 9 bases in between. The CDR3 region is CASNVGSNTGELFF. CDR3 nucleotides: TGTGCCAGCAATGTGGGATCGAACACCGGGGAGCTGTTTTTT.